The TCR beta chain described here comes from a study of blood T cells in healthy people across ages. The CDR3 is 14 amino acids. PCR was performed a second time for about 7 to 11 cycles using a sample-barcoded 5' primer and a J-beta primer mix. Each cDNA molecule, via a template-switch adaptor with 12 random nucleotides, was tagged. TCRdb independently ran MiXCR on the 5' RACE reads; one entry per CDR3 protein. The sample consists of about 1 million distinct CDR3 sequences, under 55% of them appearing once. With regard to this clonotype: Relative to the germline gene, one junction end is altered; a read error may explain this.

The sample consisted of blood. The receptor was derived from a woman in her sixties in good health. The chain employs TRBV12-3 or TRBV12-4 and TRBJ1-6, with TRBD1 matching over 8 bases. The CDR3 reads CAGSFDRGNSPLHF. The CDR3 coding sequence is TGTGCCGGCAGTTTCGACAGGGGTAATTCACCCCTCCACTTT.